In this sample, the clone carrying this TCR beta chain turned up a few times. The data originate from a study of T cell repertoires in cytomegalovirus infection. Germline lookup yields CDR1 MNHEY and CDR2 SVGAGI. V gave up 8 bases and J gave up 6 bases; unmatched junction bases: 4. This CDR3 is built from 14 residues. TCRdb re-called the reads with MiXCR, one entry per CDR3 protein. This sample has 300,000 to 400,000 distinct CDR3 sequences, with 8% to 10% found just once. The V call is TRBV6-5, the J call TRBJ1-6; 10 bases are a match to TRBD1. Sequencing was performed on PBMCs. The TCR sequence derives from a human donor in good health (CMV status not recorded). Some clones in this sample may be carry-over from other donors' samples. As DNA, the CDR3 is TGTGCCAGCGGACGGACAGGGGGTAATTCACCCCTCCACTTT. Translation gives CASGRTGGNSPLHF.